These 29 T cell receptor beta chains came from one sample sequenced in a study of post-analysis software for immune sequencing data. Presence of unique molecular identifiers characterized the TCR beta cDNA libraries. TCRdb ran MiXCR on the PCR reads and lists one entry per CDR3 protein. The sample shows about 160,000 distinct CDR3 sequences, about 34% of them seen only once. The source material was blood, sampled after autologous hematopoietic stem cell transplantation. Receptor source: a girl between 5 and 17 years old with multiple sclerosis.

The V gene is TRBV5-5, the J gene TRBJ2-1; tentatively, D is TRBD2 (6 bases). CDR3 length: 14 residues. The germline V gene encodes CDR1 SGHKS and CDR2 YYEKEE (reference sequence). The germline V and J ends were trimmed by 5 bases and 9 bases, with 18 bases remaining between them. As DNA, the CDR3 is TGTGCCAGCAGGATGGAGCGGGCGGCTCCTGAGCAGTTCTTC. Residues: CASRMERAAPEQFF.

The gene calls are TRBV18 and TRBJ2-7; D unclear. In germline, CDR1 is KGHSH, CDR2 LQKENI. Trimming stripped 2 bases from V and 2 bases from J, with 7 bases between. CDR3 length equals 13 residues. CDR3 bases: TGTGCCAGCTCACCATTCATCCCCTACGAGCAGTACTTC. This gives the protein CASSPFIPYEQYF.

This chain links TRBV20-1 with TRBJ2-7; unclear D gene. CDR1 is DFQATT, CDR2 SNEGSKA, per germline (reference sequence). This CDR3 is built from 14 residues. Trimming pared 3 bases from V and 0 bases from J, leaving 12 bases between. Here the CDR3 DNA reads TGCAGTGCTAGCGATGCTGGGCTCTCCTACGAGCAGTACTTC. It translates to CSASDAGLSYEQYF.

The chain joins TRBV2 to TRBJ1-4, with D perhaps TRBD1 (5 bases). The CDR3 covers 15 residues. The V gene's germline CDR1 is SNHLY and CDR2 FYNNEI. The V gene lost 6 bases and the J gene lost 0 bases, with 11 bases spanning the gap. The DNA of the CDR3 is TGTGCCAGCAGGGGACGTCCAGCAACTAATGAAAAACTGTTTTTT. It translates to CASRGRPATNEKLFF.

This clonotype appeared a few times. The V gene is TRBV28, the J gene TRBJ2-1, with TRBD2 identical over 8 bases. Germline V gene sequence: CDR1 MDHEN, CDR2 SYDVKM. CDR3 length: 13 residues. The V segment lost 10 bases and the J segment 2 bases; nucleotides outside the gene matches: 4. The CDR3 nucleotides read TGTGCCATCGGGAGGGCCCCCTACAATGAGCAGTTCTTC. As protein: CAIGRAPYNEQFF.

As for this clonotype: Since a much larger clone is just one base distant, this may be a read error. The J gene is TRBJ1-1, the V gene TRBV6-6, with no clear D. Germline CDR1 MNHNY, CDR2 SVGAGI (reference sequence). V shed 2 bases and J shed 11 bases, with 15 bases lying between them. CDR3 size: 13 residues. CDR3: CASSYELVGWAFF. Here the CDR3 DNA reads TGTGCCAGCAGTTACGAGCTCGTAGGGTGGGCTTTCTTT.

The V and J genes are TRBV19 and TRBJ2-1; TRBD2 matches 9 bases. V shed 4 bases, J shed 6 bases, and the junction held 7 bases outside the gene matches. The CDR3 has 15 amino acids. CDR1 and CDR2 (germline): LNHDA, SQIVND (reference sequence). This chain's CDR3 is CASSTPGLATNEQFF. The CDR3 nucleotides are TGTGCCAGTAGTACACCGGGACTAGCAACCAATGAGCAGTTCTTC. The entire variable domain, with the rest obtained from reference TRBV19 and TRBJ2-1, is as follows: DGGITQSPKYLFRKEGQNVTLSCEQNLNHDAMYWYRQDPGQGLRLIYYSQIVNDFQKGDIAEGYSVSREKKESFPLTVTSAQKNPTAFYLCASSTPGLATNEQFFGPGTRLTVL.

V and J are TRBV28 and TRBJ2-7, with D maybe TRBD1 (6 bases). V was clipped by 6 bases and J by 5 bases, with 17 bases between them. CDR3 length: 14 amino acids. The germline CDR1 and CDR2 sequences are MDHEN and SYDVKM. As DNA, the CDR3 is TGTGCCAGCAGGTCTCGGCAGGGGTTGGACGAGCAGTACTTC. Encoded protein: CASRSRQGLDEQYF.

This clonotype showed up just a few times. The rearrangement joins TRBV7-9 to TRBJ2-1, with 8 bases that match TRBD1. The CDR3 consists of 18 residues. The V and J ends lost 1 base and 0 bases, in that order; junction bases with no gene match: 8. Per germline, CDR1 SEHNR and CDR2 FQNEAQ (reference sequence). CDR3 sequence reads: CASSLGAGGSSSYNEQFF. As DNA, the CDR3 is TGTGCCAGCAGCTTAGGGGCAGGGGGCTCAAGCTCCTACAATGAGCAGTTCTTC.

The table lists this clonotype with a few counts. The rearrangement links TRBV20-1 to TRBJ2-1, with a possible D match to TRBD1 (5 bases). The CDR3 is 14 residues long. Germline-derived CDR1 and CDR2 are DFQATT and SNEGSKA (reference sequence). V lost 6 bases and J lost 6, with 18 bases in between. As DNA, the CDR3 is TGCAGTGCCAGGACGGTTCTAGGGGTCAATGAGCAGTTCTTC. Translated, it gives CSARTVLGVNEQFF.

This clonotype was detected only a few times. The V gene is TRBV28, the J gene TRBJ2-7, with D perhaps assigned TRBD1 or TRBD2 (5 bases each). CDR3 length: 13 amino acids. The germline V gene has CDR1 MDHEN and CDR2 SYDVKM. Between the trimmed V and J ends, which lost 6 bases and 3 bases, there was a span of 12 bases. As DNA, the CDR3 is TGTGCCAGCAGCGTGGGACGGTACTACGAGCAGTACTTC. Translated: CASSVGRYYEQYF.

CDR3 sequence (DNA): TGTGCCAGCAGCGAGAGAGCTACAAGGGAGACCCAGTACTTC. Its protein is CASSERATRETQYF. The chain uses TRBV7-9 and TRBJ2-5; unclear D gene. The CDR3 extends over 14 amino acids. Germline CDR1 and CDR2: SEHNR and FQNEAQ (reference sequence). Trimming removed 5 bases from V and 5 bases from J, with 15 bases in between.

V and J are TRBV27 and TRBJ1-5; 8 bases agree with TRBD1. The germline CDR1 and CDR2 sequences are MNHEY and SMNVEV (reference sequence). The ends lost 5 bases at V and 6 bases at J; junction bases unmatched: 12. This CDR3 is built from 16 residues. CDR3 loop: CASSPSTGAAGQPQHF. The DNA of the CDR3 is TGTGCCAGCAGTCCGTCGACAGGGGCGGCGGGTCAGCCCCAGCATTTT.

The chain carries TRBV28 and TRBJ2-5; unclear D gene. CDR1 is MDHEN, CDR2 SYDVKM, per germline. The CDR3 runs 15 residues. The V and J ends lost 0 bases and 0 bases respectively, with 8 bases between them. The DNA for the CDR3 is TGTGCCAGCAGTTTATGGGGTCAGTACCAAGAGACCCAGTACTTC. Encoded protein: CASSLWGQYQETQYF.

Points on this clonotype: The conserved phenylalanine or tryptophan normally closing the CDR3 is absent here, so this likely arose from a read error. This chain uses TRBV29-1 with TRBJ2-3, with a possible D match to TRBD1 (5 bases). This CDR3 has 14 amino acids. V lost 7 bases, J lost 2 bases, and 16 bases lay in between. Germline V CDR1 and CDR2: SQVTM, ANQGSEA. For the CDR3, the DNA is TGCAGCGAAGTAGGCGGCAGGGACACAGATACGCAGTATTGT. Protein: CSEVGGRDTDTQYC.

This clonotype came up a few times. The gene calls are TRBV20-1 and TRBJ1-2, with D possibly being TRBD1 (5 bases). The CDR3 sequence is 12 residues long. The germline gives CDR1 DFQATT, CDR2 SNEGSKA (reference sequence). Trimming removed 3 bases at V and 4 bases at J, with 9 bases between. CDR3 nucleotide sequence: TGCAGTGCTAGTGGGGGAGGCTATGGCTACACCTTC. It codes for CSASGGGYGYTF.

The rearrangement links TRBV19 to TRBJ1-5; the D gene is possibly TRBD1 (6 bases). The germline V gene has CDR1 LNHDA and CDR2 SQIVND (reference sequence). V lost 4 bases and J 1 base, leaving 14 bases between the germline ends. The CDR3 is 16 residues long. The CDR3 nucleotides are TGTGCCAGTAGTACACGGGACACGATAAGCAATCAGCCCCAGCATTTT. Residues: CASSTRDTISNQPQHF.

This clonotype was detected a few times. The chain carries TRBV28 and TRBJ1-1; weak D call: TRBD1 (6 bases). The CDR3 is 13 amino acids. CDR1 and CDR2 from the germline V gene are MDHEN and SYDVKM. The V and J ends lost 2 bases and 10 bases respectively, with 14 bases between them. CDR3 residues: CASSLRDTRRAFF. CDR3 sequence (DNA): TGTGCCAGCAGTTTACGGGACACCCGGAGAGCTTTCTTT.

The CDR3 DNA reads TGCAGCGTTGACGACAGTAACTATGGCTACACCTTC. It is translated as CSVDDSNYGYTF. This sequence joins TRBV29-1 and TRBJ1-2; D possibly corresponds to TRBD1 (5 bases). Trimming removed 3 bases from V and 1 base from J, with 6 bases in between. The CDR3 sequence is 12 residues long. Germline CDR1 SQVTM, CDR2 ANQGSEA.

V usage is TRBV7-2 and J usage is TRBJ2-5, with 7 bases aligning to TRBD2. This CDR3 contains 14 residues. The V and J ends lost 7 bases and 2 bases, in that order; junction bases with no gene match: 7. Looked up from germline, CDR1 is SGHTA and CDR2 is FQGNSA. This CDR3 reads CASTLGTIQETQYF. CDR3 sequence (DNA): TGTGCCAGCACCCTCGGGACTATTCAAGAGACCCAGTACTTC.

This chain links TRBV20-1 with TRBJ2-2, with D uncertain. The germline CDR1 and CDR2 sequences are DFQATT and SNEGSKA (reference sequence). The CDR3 length is 13 residues. With 3 bases removed from V and 4 bases from J, the gap between germline ends came to 9 bases. CDR3 amino acids: CSARTDSTGELFF. The CDR3 coding sequence is TGCAGTGCTAGGACCGATAGCACCGGGGAGCTGTTTTTT.

The chain carries TRBV28 and TRBJ2-7; TRBD1 aligns across 8 bases. The CDR3 runs to 13 residues. Germline assignment: CDR1 MDHEN and CDR2 SYDVKM. Trimming removed 5 bases from V and 5 bases from J; junction bases left unmatched: 5. CDR3 sequence (DNA): TGTGCCAGCAGTCACAGGGGGATTCACGAGCAGTACTTC. Its translation: CASSHRGIHEQYF.

The chain carries TRBV20-1 and TRBJ2-7, with D perhaps TRBD2 (5 bases). V was pared by 6 bases and J by 3 bases, with 12 bases between. Germline values: CDR1 DFQATT, CDR2 SNEGSKA (reference sequence). The CDR3 sequence is 12 residues long. The DNA for the CDR3 is TGCAGTGCAGATACTAGGTACTACGAGCAGTACTTC. Its translation is CSADTRYYEQYF.

V usage is TRBV25-1 and J usage is TRBJ1-1, with a weak D call TRBD1 (6 bases). CDR1 MGHDK and CDR2 SYGVNS come from the germline V gene. The length of the CDR3 is 12 residues. V lost 7 bases, J lost 5 bases, and 11 bases lay in between. The chain's CDR3 is CASKSGATEAFF. As DNA, the CDR3 is TGTGCCAGCAAGTCAGGGGCGACTGAAGCTTTCTTT.

In its sample, this clonotype was seen many times. The chain couples TRBV27 to TRBJ2-3; possibly TRBD1 for D (6 bases). Germline V CDR1 and CDR2: MNHEY, SMNVEV (reference sequence). This CDR3 comprises 14 residues. The V gene lost 3 bases and the J gene lost 5 bases, with 12 bases spanning the gap. This CDR3 is CASSFQGQGDTQYF. CDR3 DNA sequence: TGTGCCAGCAGTTTCCAGGGGCAGGGAGATACGCAGTATTTT.

This chain connects TRBV5-5 to TRBJ2-6, with 8 bases identical to TRBD1. CDR3 length equals 17 residues. Germline trimming cut 2 bases from V and 0 bases from J; bases unmatched to any gene: 4. The V gene's germline CDR1 is SGHKS and CDR2 YYEKEE (reference sequence). The CDR3 sequence: CASSFQGAYSGANVLTF. Written as DNA, the CDR3 is TGTGCCAGCAGCTTTCAGGGGGCCTACTCTGGGGCCAACGTCCTGACTTTC.

The chain employs TRBV24-1 and TRBJ2-7; TRBD1 matches 9 bases. With the DNA end fitting TRBJ2-5 better, the J assignment may be wrong. Germline-derived CDR1 and CDR2 are KGHDR and SFDVKD. There are 19 residues in the CDR3. CDR3 region: CATSDSTGTGLSYGETQYF. As DNA, the CDR3 is TGTGCCACCAGTGACTCTACCGGGACAGGGTTGAGTTATGGTGAGACCCAGTACTTC.

In the case of this clonotype: Relative to the germline gene, one junction end is altered; a read error may explain this. This chain uses TRBV5-6 with TRBJ2-7; D remains unclear. The J call could be wrong; TRBJ2-5 is a better fit for the DNA end. The CDR3 is 14 amino acids. The germline gives CDR1 SGHDT, CDR2 YYEEEE. CDR3 nucleotides: TGTGCCGGCAGCTCGGACGCCGGTGGAGAGACCCAGTACTTC. This translates into CAGSSDAGGETQYF.

Turning to this clonotype: A read error may produce the germline difference seen at one junction end. This sequence joins TRBV7-2 and TRBJ2-7; D perhaps matches TRBD2 (5 bases). The V gene's germline CDR1 is SGHTA and CDR2 FQGNSA. The CDR3 has 16 residues. CDR3 in DNA: TGTGCCAGCAGCTTAGCGAGCTTAGCGTCCTACAATGAGCGGTACTTC. Residues: CASSLASLASYNERYF.